This T cell receptor beta chain was identified in a study of cytomegalovirus exposure and HLA in healthy donors. Healthy bone marrow donors formed the donor group. Researchers ran the PCR with 60 Vbeta and 13 Jbeta primers. Sequencing used immunoSEQ multiplex PCR; TCRdb keeps in-frame clones, though not all of them. The sample lists 210,000 or so clones, roughly 73% occurring once. This TCR was recovered from a boy younger than 18 in good health and CMV-seronegative. Material for sequencing was PBMCs.

CDR3 protein: CASSSPADENYGYTF. CDR3 sequence (DNA): TGTGCCAGTAGCTCCCCTGCTGATGAGAACTATGGCTACACCTTC. The rearrangement uses TRBV19 and TRBJ1-2; the D is unclear. The germline gives CDR1 LNHDA, CDR2 SQIVND (reference sequence). Between the trimmed V and J ends, which lost 6 bases and 2 bases, there was a span of 16 bases. The CDR3 consists of 15 residues.